This T cell receptor beta chain was observed in a study of T-cell memory formation after mild COVID-19. Germline values: CDR1 LGHDT, CDR2 YNNKEL (reference sequence). The CDR3 is 12 amino acids long, termini counted. Study results and limitations: Researchers report contracting CD4+ clones mostly in CM and EM, with CD8+ clones in EMRA. Cross-reactive memory appears to have joined, as suggested by some responding clones showing up in pre-infection memory. Second-wave clones peaking on day 37 lacked confirmed SARS-CoV-2 specificity.

Of note for this clonotype: Its antigen is currently unknown. This is likely a read error, given that the CDR3 carries no conserved phenylalanine or tryptophan at its end. No DNA is shown, since the ends of the CDR3 on it are uncertain; the CDR3 is the one TCRdb lists.

TCRdb re-derived calls from the 5' RACE reads in MiXCR, one entry per CDR3 protein. The repertoire holds 200,000 to 300,000 distinct CDR3 sequences, with roughly 15% as singletons. Sequencing used PBMCs or a T cell subset sorted from them (not recorded which). The chain uses TRBV3-1 and TRBJ1-1. This clonotype was obtained from an adult woman who had mild COVID-19 (a few samples of this study predate the infection). Cell type and time point are not known. CDR3 amino acids: CASSQDRGMLSV.